In its sample, the clone carrying this TCR beta chain was seen a few times. Its antigen is currently unknown. This sample is drawn from a study of T cells in Graves' hyperthyroidism and ophthalmopathy. Study findings and constraints: Most clonotypes expanded in the thyroid (above 0.001) were also present in blood.

The junction had 16 bases not matched to a gene; V was cut back by 2 bases and J by 4 bases. The CDR3 is made up of 17 amino acids. Germline V lookup: CDR1 GTSNPN, CDR2 SVGIG (reference sequence). RNA transcripts provided the source from which TCR beta CDR3 regions were amplified. HTBI primers drove first-round RT-PCR of the TCR CDR3. Via MiXCR, TCRdb re-called the multiplex PCR reads, giving one row per CDR3 protein. Of fewer than 750,000 distinct CDR3 sequences in the sample, roughly 15% were seen once. Diagnostic assessment was based on clinical symptoms, serum thyroxine and TRAb, thyroid ultrasound and orbital computed tomography.

Source material: blood. The clonotype was recovered from a woman between 40 and 55 years old with Graves' ophthalmopathy. This rearrangement joins TRBV30 to TRBJ2-5, with 7 bases identical to TRBD2. CDR3 loop: CAWSPRPGGRARETQYF. Written as DNA, the CDR3 is TGTGCCTGGAGTCCCCGGCCCGGGGGGAGGGCCCGAGAGACCCAGTACTTC. Complete variable domain (other parts from reference TRBV30 and TRBJ2-5): SQTIHQWPATLVQPVGSPLSLECTVEGTSNPNLYWYRQAAGRGLQLLFYSVGIGQISSEVPQNLSASRPQDRQFILSSKKLLLSDSGFYLCAWSPRPGGRARETQYFGPGTRLLVL.